Below, one TCR beta chain is given with its context. There is no known antigen for this receptor. No clone much larger than this one lies a single base away; base qualities are absent. At the junction V is shortened by 1 base and J by 4 bases; bases outside the gene matches: 11. The germline V gene (reference sequence) yields SGHNT for CDR1 and YYREEE for CDR2. From cysteine to phenylalanine, the CDR3 is 19 amino acids long. Just the 57-base CDR3 DNA is kept, in frame starting at base 1. The data belong to a study of blood T cell repertoires in COVID-19 (dated by TCRdb to about 2020). Regarding the research as a whole: Samples covering the acute and convalescent phases of COVID-19 were provided by collaborators in the United States, Italy and Spain. The material from the prospective study consisted of cDNA or gDNA derived from T cells, B-cell-depleted T cells, or PBMCs. The dataset comprised deeply sampled blood TCRbeta repertoires from subjects exposed to, actively infected with, or recovered from COVID-19. A freely available public database, intended as a resource for researchers studying the immune response to SARS-CoV-2, is where the repertoires were released. Samples were obtained from the ongoing ImmuneRACE study (first 160 participants) and from over a thousand subjects provided by 6 global collaborators. Sample metadata almost always included a de-identified subject ID, COVID-19 status, age in years and sex. Where available, HLA class I and class II types were taken from metadata supplied by the sample provider and were not determined by assay-based typing. Points the paper makes about the study in general: How much clinical and demographic metadata was included differed by source and by participant, and the metadata was provided uncurated.

The collaborating institutions used their own protocols to collect whole blood in K2EDTA tubes. For TCRbeta analysis, collaborators shipped samples as frozen whole blood, isolated PBMCs, or DNA extracted from either of those sample types. TCRbeta CDR3 regions were amplified from genomic DNA by means of the immunoSEQ Assay, a bias-controlled multiplex PCR. The authors' analysis ran thus. The number of nucleated cells in each sample was estimated by amplification of reference gene primers within the assay. To quantify the absolute abundance of each unique TCRbeta CDR3 rearrangement, sequence reads were collapsed and filtered. Productive Simpson clonality was computed per sample as the square root of Simpson's diversity index over productive rearrangements. TCRdb provides this immuneACCESS table in a form limited to in-frame rearrangements. Some clones are lacking; in checked studies, under half of them reflect an unresolved V gene, and why the rest are absent is not known. The V and J calls and the clone size are those of that table, but D and trimming were determined from the DNA. The sample contains some 250,000 clones, less than 90% of them found a single time. The top ten constitute 4.2% of the sample.

The sequence is built from TRBV5-4 and TRBJ2-2, with TRBD1 identical over 12 junction bases. The sequenced sample consisted of peripheral blood. The sequence came from a man between 60 and 70 years old with acute or convalescent COVID-19. Read as DNA, the sequence is TGTGCCAGCAGCTTGCAGACCCCGGGACAGGGGGCTGGCACCGGGGAGCTGTTTTTT. This is translated as CASSLQTPGQGAGTGELFF.